What follows are 2 T cell receptor beta chains derived from one specimen sequenced in a study of blood T cell repertoires in COVID-19. Measured with immunoSEQ multiplex PCR; TCRdb has only the in-frame clones, and not every one. The profile shows 450,000 or so clones, 90% of them singletons. Sequenced material: PBMCs or T cells enriched from blood (not recorded which). The receptors stem from a man aged 18-30 years who had recovered from COVID-19.

This chain connects TRBV7-2 to TRBJ1-4; D is possibly TRBD1 (6 bases). This CDR3 is 14 amino acids long. V lost 5 bases, J lost 8 bases, and 15 bases lay in between. The germline V gene encodes CDR1 SGHTA and CDR2 FQGNSA. CDR3 DNA sequence: TGTGCCAGCAGCCTCAGGGGTCAAGGGGAAAAACTGTTTTTT. It is translated as CASSLRGQGEKLFF.

This chain connects TRBV19 to TRBJ1-2; TRBD1 aligns across 8 bases. The CDR3 is made up of 13 amino acids. Trimming at V came to 3 bases and at J to 4 bases, leaving 1 base not matched to a gene. Germline V gene sequence: CDR1 LNHDA, CDR2 SQIVND (reference sequence). This CDR3 is CASSIGTGYGYTF. The CDR3 DNA reads as TGTGCCAGTAGTATCGGGACAGGCTATGGCTACACCTTC.